These T cell receptor beta chains were read from a single sample in a study of T cell changes during pregnancy in multiple sclerosis. Produced via immunoSEQ multiplex PCR; TCRdb's table is partial and in-frame only. The sample records more than 80,000 clones, around 93% being singletons. Here the sequenced sample was peripheral blood, taken after pregnancy. The receptor set was obtained from a female donor with multiple sclerosis, enrolled in a pregnancy study. Both conserved end residues are part of each CDR3. The D gene is left open where the match is weak. Where a row states a size, it is once, few, many or the class of an expanded clone; other rows omit it.

J gene | CDR3 length | D gene | V gene | clone size | CDR3 DNA | CDR3 protein
TRBJ2-2 | 15 | . | TRBV19 | . | TGTGCCACCCGACCCCGAGTGCGGGCTACCGGGGAGCTGTTTTTT | CATRPRVRATGELFF
TRBJ1-5 | 14 | . | TRBV5-1 | . | TGCGCCAGCAGCTCTCAGGGTGGCGATCAGCCCCAGCATTTT | CASSSQGGDQPQHF
TRBJ1-4 | 15 | TRBD1 | TRBV19 | . | TGTGCCAGTAGCGACCAGGGGGCTATTAATGAAAAACTGTTTTTT | CASSDQGAINEKLFF
TRBJ1-1 | 14 | TRBD1 | TRBV7-9 | . | TGTGCCAGCAGCCCAGGGGGCCCGAACACTGAAGCTTTCTTT | CASSPGGPNTEAFF
TRBJ2-1 | 15 | TRBD2 | TRBV7-9 | . | TGTGCCAGCAGCGAAGCGGGAGGGACCTACAATGAGCAGTTCTTC | CASSEAGGTYNEQFF
TRBJ2-1 | 16 | . | TRBV7-3 | once | TGTGCCAGCAGCACATCCGACCGGAGCTCCTACAATGAGCAGTTCTTC | CASSTSDRSSYNEQFF
TRBJ1-1 | 13 | . | TRBV10-3 | . | TGTGCCATCAGTGAGGGGCCGAACACTGAAGCTTTCTTT | CAISEGPNTEAFF
TRBJ2-2 | 14 | . | TRBV6-1 | once | TGTGCCAGCAGTGAAGGGACAGACACCGGGGAGCTGTTTTTT | CASSEGTDTGELFF
TRBJ1-1 | 14 | . | TRBV18 | . | TGTGCCAGCTCCCGAAACGGGGGTGACACTGAAGCTTTCTTT | CASSRNGGDTEAFF
TRBJ2-5 | 14 | TRBD1 | TRBV5-1 | . | TGCGCCAGCAGCTCGACAGGGACAAAAGAGACCCAGTACTTC | CASSSTGTKETQYF
TRBJ1-1 | 16 | . | TRBV18 | . | TGTGCCAGCTCTCCCTTGACAGTCCGAATGAACACTGAAGCTTTCTTT | CASSPLTVRMNTEAFF
TRBJ2-1 | 13 | TRBD1 | TRBV7-9 | . | TGTGCCAGCAGCCCCGGGACAGGGTCAAAGCAGTTCTTC | CASSPGTGSKQFF
TRBJ1-5 | 15 | TRBD1 | TRBV7-8 | . | TGTGCCAGCAGCGCCGGACAGGGCCTCAATCAGCCCCAGCATTTT | CASSAGQGLNQPQHF
TRBJ2-1 | 15 | . | TRBV27 | . | TGTGCCAGCAGTCCTAATCCGGGAGCTAAAACCGAGCAGTTCTTC | CASSPNPGAKTEQFF
TRBJ2-5 | 12 | TRBD1 | TRBV29-1 | . | TGCAGCCACAGGGGTAGTCAAGAGACCCAGTACTTC | CSHRGSQETQYF
TRBJ2-3 | 16 | . | TRBV28 | . | TGTGCCATTTCGCCCGAACAGACAACTAGCACAGATACGCAGTATTTT | CAISPEQTTSTDTQYF
TRBJ1-5 | 15 | . | TRBV6-6 | . | TGTGCCAGCAGTTATTGGGGAGGGGGGAATCAGCCCCAGCATTTT | CASSYWGGGNQPQHF
TRBJ1-3 | 14 | . | TRBV6-5 | . | TGTGCCAGCAGTGGCAAAGTCTCTGGAAACACCATATATTTT | CASSGKVSGNTIYF
TRBJ2-1 | 13 | . | TRBV7-9 | once | TGTGCCAGCCGGGTTGGTCTTGGAGATGAGCAGTTCTTC | CASRVGLGDEQFF
TRBJ2-6 | 18 | TRBD1 | TRBV2 | . | TGTGCCAGCAGTTTTTTAGGACAGGGTAGCTCTGGGGCCAACGTCCTGACTTTC | CASSFLGQGSSGANVLTF
TRBJ2-1 | 14 | . | TRBV5-1 | . | TGCGCCAGCAAGCGAAGCGGTTCCTACAATGAGCAGTTCTTC | CASKRSGSYNEQFF
TRBJ1-2 | 15 | TRBD1 | TRBV7-9 | . | TGTGCCAGCAGCTTCCGCGGACAGGGGGCGGGAGGCTACACCTTC | CASSFRGQGAGGYTF
TRBJ2-1 | 16 | TRBD2 | TRBV27 | . | TGTGCCAGCAGTCCTGTTCTAGCGGGGCGATACAATGAGCAGTTCTTC | CASSPVLAGRYNEQFF
TRBJ2-2 | 15 | TRBD1 | TRBV5-1 | . | TGCGCCAGCAGCTTGGTAGGGGGCAACACCGGGGAGCTGTTTTTT | CASSLVGGNTGELFF
TRBJ2-1 | 12 | TRBD2 | TRBV6-5 | . | TGTGCCAGCAGTGGACTAGCAAATGAGCAGTTCTTC | CASSGLANEQFF
TRBJ1-4 | 17 | . | TRBV7-9 | . | TGTGCCAGCAGCTCTGATCCTAGCCTTTTAACTAATGAAAAACTGTTTTTT | CASSSDPSLLTNEKLFF
TRBJ1-1 | 14 | . | TRBV10-3 | . | TGTGCCTCCAAATGGGGGGTATCGAACACTGAAGCTTTCTTT | CASKWGVSNTEAFF
TRBJ2-1 | 14 | TRBD2 | TRBV30 | . | TGTGCCTCGAGGGGCCTAGCGGGAGCTAGTGAGCAGTTCTTC | CASRGLAGASEQFF
TRBJ2-5 | 13 | . | TRBV7-9 | . | TGTGCCAGCCGCAACAGGGCCGGGGAGACCCAGTACTTC | CASRNRAGETQYF
TRBJ2-7 | 16 | TRBD2 | TRBV5-1 | . | TGCGCCAGCAGCTCCGGTCTAGCGGGGGGTGCCTACGAGCAGTACTTC | CASSSGLAGGAYEQYF
TRBJ2-7 | 15 | . | TRBV7-6 | . | TGTGCCAGCAGCTCCTTCGGGGGTAGCTCCTACGAGCAGTACTTC | CASSSFGGSSYEQYF
TRBJ2-7 | 14 | TRBD2 | TRBV25-1 | . | TGTGCCAGCAAGGCCGGCGGGAGCTCCTACGAGCAGTACTTC | CASKAGGSSYEQYF
TRBJ2-3 | 16 | TRBD2 | TRBV7-9 | . | TGTGCCAGCAGCTCCGTAGCGGGGGCCATCACAGATACGCAGTATTTT | CASSSVAGAITDTQYF
TRBJ1-1 | 12 | . | TRBV30 | . | TGTGCCTGGAGTTCAGGGAGGACTGAAGCTTTCTTT | CAWSSGRTEAFF
TRBJ1-3 | 14 | . | TRBV6-1 | . | TGTGCCAGCCAACCTGGGAGGGGTGGAAACACCATATATTTT | CASQPGRGGNTIYF
TRBJ1-1 | 16 | . | TRBV4-1 | . | TGCGCCAGCAGCCAAGAAGGATACAGGGCGTCCACTGAAGCTTTCTTT | CASSQEGYRASTEAFF
TRBJ2-7 | 12 | . | TRBV30 | . | TGTGCCTGGAGTGGCCTAGCCTACGAGCAGTACTTC | CAWSGLAYEQYF
TRBJ2-2 | 17 | TRBD2 | TRBV7-9 | . | TGTGCCAGCGCCTTCGGACTAGCGGGAGTTCACACCGGGGAGCTGTTTTTT | CASAFGLAGVHTGELFF
TRBJ1-2 | 14 | . | TRBV2 | . | TGTGCCAGCAGTGCGACGCGGGGCGCCTATGGCTACACCTTC | CASSATRGAYGYTF
TRBJ2-4 | 14 | TRBD1 | TRBV5-4 | . | TGTGCCAGCAGCTTGAGACAGGGAGAAAACATTCAGTACTTC | CASSLRQGENIQYF
TRBJ2-3 | 16 | TRBD2 | TRBV7-2 | . | TGTGCCAGCAGCTTAGGCCTAGCGGGAGGCACAGATACGCAGTATTTT | CASSLGLAGGTDTQYF
TRBJ2-1 | 15 | TRBD2 | TRBV9 | once | TGTGCCAGCAGCACCGGGACTAGCGTTTACAATGAGCAGTTCTTC | CASSTGTSVYNEQFF
TRBJ1-1 | 13 | . | TRBV6-1 | . | TGTGCCAGCAGTGCCTTCTTGAACACTGAAGCTTTCTTT | CASSAFLNTEAFF
TRBJ2-3 | 16 | TRBD2 | TRBV5-1 | . | TGCGCCAGTTCTCCGCTAGCGGCTACTAGCACAGATACGCAGTATTTT | CASSPLAATSTDTQYF
TRBJ1-1 | 15 | TRBD1 | TRBV12-5 | . | TGTGCTAGTGGTAACAAAGACAGGGGAAACACTGAAGCTTTCTTT | CASGNKDRGNTEAFF
TRBJ2-1 | 15 | TRBD1 | TRBV7-6 | . | TGTGCCAGCAGTTTTTTCGGGACAGGGACCAATGAGCAGTTCTTC | CASSFFGTGTNEQFF
TRBJ2-2 | 14 | . | TRBV11-3 | . | TGTGCCAGCAGACAGGGACCGAACACCGGGGAGCTGTTTTTT | CASRQGPNTGELFF
TRBJ1-2 | 13 | . | TRBV6-1 | . | TGTGCCAGCAGCCCCGAGAGGAACTATGGCTACACCTTC | CASSPERNYGYTF
TRBJ1-5 | 15 | TRBD1 | TRBV9 | . | TGTGCCAGCAGCCCTGGGACAGGCAGCAATCAGCCCCAGCATTTT | CASSPGTGSNQPQHF
TRBJ1-1 | 13 | . | TRBV5-1 | few | TGCGCCAGCAGCACAGGGTCGCGGACTGAAGCTTTCTTT | CASSTGSRTEAFF